A single sample gave rise to the 25 T cell receptor beta chains below, sequenced in a study of cytomegalovirus exposure and HLA in healthy donors. Sequencing was performed with immunoSEQ multiplex PCR; in TCRdb, only in-frame clones are kept and a portion is missing. The repertoire has 60,000 to 85,000 clones, over 95% of them found once; the top ten carry about 4.6%. Sequencing was carried out using PBMCs. Receptors originate from a woman aged 18-29 years in good health and CMV-seropositive.

J is TRBJ2-7 and V is TRBV11-2; 8 bases map to TRBD1. V dropped 4 bases and J dropped 4; count of bases not matched to a gene: 3. The CDR3 length is 13 residues. Germline V CDR1 and CDR2: SGHAT, FQNNGV. The CDR3 region has the DNA TGTGCCAGCAGCTCTGGACAGGGATACGAGCAGTACTTC. It encodes CASSSGQGYEQYF. Variable domain in full (rest from reference TRBV11-2 and TRBJ2-7): EAGVAQSPRYKIIEKRQSVAFWCNPISGHATLYWYQQILGQGPKLLIQFQNNGVVDDSQLPKDRFSAERLKGVDSTLKIQPAKLEDSAVYLCASSSGQGYEQYFGPGTRLTVT.

This chain joins TRBV5-1 and TRBJ2-3; TRBD1 might be the D (5 bases). From germline, CDR1 is SGHRS and CDR2 YFSETQ. V lost 0 bases and J lost 4, with 12 bases in between. CDR3 length equals 15 residues. The CDR3 DNA follows: TGCGCCAGCAGCTTGGGGCAGGGTAACGCAGATACGCAGTATTTT. It encodes CASSLGQGNADTQYF.

V and J are TRBV11-2 and TRBJ2-4, with D perhaps matching TRBD2 (5 bases). Trimming stripped 2 bases from V and 2 bases from J, with 13 bases between. Per the germline V gene, CDR1 is SGHAT and CDR2 is FQNNGV. The CDR3 extends over 16 amino acids. This CDR3 reads CASSLKWEFTKNIQYF. CDR3 bases: TGTGCCAGCAGCTTAAAGTGGGAGTTTACCAAAAACATTCAGTACTTC.

A single count supports this clone. V is TRBV15 and J is TRBJ1-1; weak D call: TRBD1 (6 bases). CDR3 length: 18 amino acids. V was trimmed by 0 bases and J by 5 bases, leaving 22 bases between them. CDR1 is LNHNV, CDR2 YYDKDF, per germline (reference sequence). Here the CDR3 reads CATSRDHHLGRDKTEAFF. The CDR3 DNA sequence: TGTGCCACCAGCAGAGATCATCACCTAGGACGGGACAAGACTGAAGCTTTCTTT.

The V gene is TRBV7-9, the J gene TRBJ2-5; D is perhaps TRBD2 (6 bases). From germline, CDR1 is SEHNR and CDR2 FQNEAQ (reference sequence). The CDR3 has 14 residues. V was cut by 5 bases and J by 5 bases, with 15 bases left in between. DNA for the CDR3: TGTGCCAGCAGCCCGGGAGTTGGTTCCGAGACCCAGTACTTC. It yields the protein CASSPGVGSETQYF.

The chain couples TRBV4-2 to TRBJ2-7, with TRBD1 matching over 12 bases. V shed 5 bases and J 4 bases; nucleotides not matched to a gene: 6. Germline CDR1 is LGHNA and CDR2 is YNFKEQ. The CDR3 has 15 residues. The CDR3 region has the DNA TGTGCCAGCAGCTACCCGGGACAGGGGGCTTACGAGCAGTACTTC. Residues: CASSYPGQGAYEQYF.

The J gene is TRBJ2-5, the V gene TRBV2; TRBD2 matches 9 bases. V shed 10 bases, J shed 3 bases, and the junction held 12 bases outside the gene matches. Per germline, CDR1 SNHLY and CDR2 FYNNEI. The CDR3 is made up of 15 amino acids. The CDR3, as DNA: TGTGCCACCTCCTTCCGGACTAGCGCCAAAGAGACCCAGTACTTC. Translating gives CATSFRTSAKETQYF. The whole variable domain, remainder taken from reference TRBV2 and TRBJ2-5, is EPEVTQTPSHQVTQMGQEVILRCVPISNHLYFYWYRQILGQKVEFLVSFYNNEISEKSEIFDDQFSVERPDGSNFTLKIRSTKLEDSAMYFCATSFRTSAKETQYFGPGTRLLVL.

The chain uses TRBV7-6 and TRBJ2-3; D ambiguous. The length of the CDR3 is 15 residues. V shed 5 bases and J shed 2 bases, with 14 bases lying between them. Per germline, CDR1 SGHVS and CDR2 FNYEAQ. The DNA for the CDR3 is TGTGCCAGCAGCGTTACGGCGCTAGACACAGATACGCAGTATTTT. Translating it yields CASSVTALDTDTQYF.

This chain links TRBV9 with TRBJ2-1, with TRBD2 matching over 7 bases. The V gene end was trimmed by 3 bases and the J gene end by 0 bases; junction bases not matched to a gene: 12. The germline gives CDR1 SGDLS, CDR2 YYNGEE. The CDR3 loop spans 18 amino acids. In DNA form, the CDR3 reads TGTGCCAGCAGCGCCACAAGGGATAGCGGGCCCTCCTACAATGAGCAGTTCTTC. Protein sequence: CASSATRDSGPSYNEQFF.

The chain joins TRBV7-2 to TRBJ2-7; TRBD2 agrees at 8 bases. The CDR3 extends over 15 amino acids. CDR1 and CDR2 from the germline V gene are SGHTA and FQGNSA. V lost 5 bases and J lost 4; bases outside the gene matches: 10. The CDR3 DNA reads TGTGCCAGCAGCCCCCCCTACACGGGAGGGTACGAGCAGTACTTC. Its translation is CASSPPYTGGYEQYF.

The genes are TRBV9 and TRBJ2-7; no clear D gene. V lost 4 bases and J lost 3, with 5 bases in between. CDR1 SGDLS and CDR2 YYNGEE come from the germline V gene. The CDR3 is 11 amino acids. CDR3 DNA sequence: TGTGCCAGCAGCCACAGCTACGAGCAGTACTTC. Translation gives CASSHSYEQYF.

This clone has only one observation. The chain has TRBV11-2 and TRBJ2-3; 8 bases fit TRBD1. CDR1 SGHAT and CDR2 FQNNGV come from the germline V gene. V shed 1 base and J 4 bases; nucleotides not matched to a gene: 10. CDR3 length: 17 amino acids. This chain's CDR3 is CASSLARRQGLPDTQYF. Written as DNA, the CDR3 is TGTGCCAGCAGCTTAGCGCGGAGACAGGGGTTGCCAGATACGCAGTATTTT.

The rearrangement joins TRBV11-3 to TRBJ2-5; D is uncertain. The germline V gene has CDR1 SGHNT and CDR2 YENEEA. The CDR3 totals 15 residues. V was shortened by 3 bases and J by 0 bases, with 11 bases between the two germline ends. The CDR3: CASSFSNSYQETQYF. The DNA for the CDR3 is TGTGCCAGCAGCTTTTCTAACTCGTACCAAGAGACCCAGTACTTC.

This clone was recorded only once. V is TRBV5-1 and J is TRBJ1-1, with D hard to call. This CDR3 is 16 amino acids long. V was pared by 0 bases and J by 2 bases, with 14 bases between. From germline, CDR1 is SGHRS and CDR2 YFSETQ. CDR3 residues: CASSLVSTAPNTEAFF. As DNA, the CDR3 is TGCGCCAGCAGCTTGGTATCCACAGCACCAAACACTGAAGCTTTCTTT.

J is TRBJ1-5 and V is TRBV10-1; D is unclear. Germline CDR1 and CDR2: WNHNN and SYGVQD (reference sequence). Trimming pared 7 bases from V and 0 bases from J, leaving 7 bases between. This CDR3 region has 13 residues. CDR3 nucleotide sequence: TGCGCCAGCACTGCGTTTAGCAATCAGCCCCAGCATTTT. It is translated as CASTAFSNQPQHF.

The chain couples TRBV9 to TRBJ1-3; no definite D call. The germline V gene has CDR1 SGDLS and CDR2 YYNGEE. Trimming stripped 0 bases from V and 2 bases from J, with 6 bases between. CDR3 size: 14 residues. The CDR3 loop reads CASSVGAAGNTIYF. The CDR3 coding sequence is TGTGCCAGCAGCGTAGGGGCAGCTGGAAACACCATATATTTT.

The genes are TRBV28 and TRBJ1-3, with unresolved D. From germline, CDR1 is MDHEN and CDR2 SYDVKM. The CDR3 runs 15 residues. Deletions cut 6 bases from V and 0 bases from J, with 12 bases between. The CDR3 region has the DNA TGTGCCAGCAGCTATGAGGTTTTCTCTGGAAACACCATATATTTT. Translating it yields CASSYEVFSGNTIYF. The complete variable domain, with remaining parts taken from reference TRBV28 and TRBJ1-3, reads DVKVTQSSRYLVKRTGEKVFLECVQDMDHENMFWYRQDPGLGLRLIYFSYDVKMKEKGDIPEGYSVSREKKERFSLILESASTNQTSMYLCASSYEVFSGNTIYFGEGSWLTVV.

The chain combines TRBV28 with TRBJ1-5; D perhaps matches TRBD1 (5 bases). CDR1 is MDHEN and CDR2 is SYDVKM in the germline V gene. This CDR3 is built from 12 residues. V dropped 6 bases and J dropped 7 bases, with 10 bases sitting between them. CDR3 residues: CASSTGGQPQHF. Here the CDR3 DNA reads TGTGCCAGCAGCACGGGGGGACAGCCCCAGCATTTT.

The chain links TRBV27 to TRBJ2-1, with 11 bases fitting TRBD2. Losses at the gene ends were 3 bases for V and 4 bases for J; bases not matched to a gene: 8. CDR1 and CDR2 (germline): MNHEY, SMNVEV (reference sequence). The CDR3 consists of 17 residues. The CDR3 nucleotides read TGTGCCAGCAGTTTGTCCAGGGGGACTAGCGGATACAATGAGCAGTTCTTC. Encoded protein: CASSLSRGTSGYNEQFF.

The V gene is TRBV4-3, the J gene TRBJ2-3; 7 positions agree with TRBD1. J was trimmed by 4 bases and V by 0 bases; bases with no gene match: 4. CDR3 length: 15 residues. Germline CDR1 is LGHNA and CDR2 is YSLEER. CDR3 sequence (DNA): TGCGCCAGCAGCCAAGATCTACAGGGGCCAGATACGCAGTATTTT. Translating gives CASSQDLQGPDTQYF.

In its sample, this clone was seen once. The J gene is TRBJ2-7, the V gene TRBV5-4; 15 bases are shared with TRBD2. The CDR3 contains 16 residues. Per the germline V gene, CDR1 is SGHNT and CDR2 is YYREEE (reference sequence). Losses at the gene ends were 4 bases for V and 2 bases for J; bases not matched to a gene: 4. The CDR3 spells CASSPGLAGGTYEQYF. CDR3 coding DNA: TGTGCCAGCAGCCCGGGACTAGCGGGAGGTACCTACGAGCAGTACTTC.

V is TRBV28 and J is TRBJ2-5; 7 bases line up with TRBD1. V was pared by 4 bases and J by 0 bases, with 5 bases of the junction left unmatched. The germline V gene encodes CDR1 MDHEN and CDR2 SYDVKM. The CDR3 spans 15 residues. The CDR3 protein is CASSSLDRNQETQYF. The DNA for the CDR3 is TGTGCCAGCAGTTCACTGGACAGGAACCAAGAGACCCAGTACTTC.

The rearrangement joins TRBV30 to TRBJ2-3; D is unresolved. The CDR3 is 12 residues long. Deletions cut 2 bases from V and 3 bases from J, with 6 bases between. CDR1 GTSNPN and CDR2 SVGIG come from the germline V gene (reference sequence). The DNA for the CDR3 is TGTGCCTGGAGTCGCAGTACAGATACGCAGTATTTT. Amino acid sequence: CAWSRSTDTQYF.

CDR3 nucleotide sequence: TGTGCCAGCAGCCCCCTCGGAGAAGGGAGGGGGGAGCTGTTTTTT. Protein sequence: CASSPLGEGRGELFF. The chain carries TRBV28 and TRBJ2-2, with a possible D match to TRBD2 (6 bases). Germline assignment: CDR1 MDHEN and CDR2 SYDVKM. This CDR3 is built from 15 residues. V dropped 6 bases and J dropped 8 bases, with 19 bases sitting between them.

V and J are TRBV5-1 and TRBJ1-2; 11 nucleotides agree with TRBD1. CDR1 and CDR2 (germline): SGHRS, YFSETQ. The CDR3 has 15 amino acids. V was pared by 0 bases and J by 7 bases, with 5 bases of the junction left unmatched. The DNA for the CDR3 is TGCGCCAGCAGCTTGGTAGGACAGGGGGCAAGTGGCTACACCTTC. This gives the protein CASSLVGQGASGYTF. Drawing the rest from reference TRBV5-1 and TRBJ1-2, the complete variable domain is KAGVTQTPRYLIKTRGQQVTLSCSPISGHRSVSWYQQTPGQGLQFLFEYFSETQRNKGNFPGRFSGRQFSNSRSEMNVSTLELGDSALYLCASSLVGQGASGYTFGSGTRLTVV.